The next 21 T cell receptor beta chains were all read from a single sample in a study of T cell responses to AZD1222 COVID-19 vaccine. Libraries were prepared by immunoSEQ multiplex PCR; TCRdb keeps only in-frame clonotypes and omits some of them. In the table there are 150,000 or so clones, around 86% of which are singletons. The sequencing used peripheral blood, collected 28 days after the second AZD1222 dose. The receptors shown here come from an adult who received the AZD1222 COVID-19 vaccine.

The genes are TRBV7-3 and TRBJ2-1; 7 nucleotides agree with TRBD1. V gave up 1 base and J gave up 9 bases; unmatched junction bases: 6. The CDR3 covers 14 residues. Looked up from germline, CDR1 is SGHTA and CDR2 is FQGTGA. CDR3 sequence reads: CASSLSDRVGEQFF. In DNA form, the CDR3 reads TGTGCCAGCAGCTTAAGTGACAGGGTAGGTGAGCAGTTCTTC.

The CDR3 bases are TGTGCCAGCAGCTTAAGGCCTAGCGGGAGTCAGAACACCGGGGAGCTGTTTTTT. This gives the protein CASSLRPSGSQNTGELFF. The chain combines TRBV7-9 with TRBJ2-2; TRBD2 aligns across 10 bases. The CDR3 is 18 amino acids. The germline CDR1 and CDR2 sequences are SEHNR and FQNEAQ (reference sequence). V was pared by 2 bases and J by 1 base, with 7 bases of the junction left unmatched.

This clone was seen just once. CDR3 coding DNA: TGTGCCAGCAGTTCCCGGACGGCCGTCTCCTACAATGAGCAGTTCTTC. It is translated as CASSSRTAVSYNEQFF. The rearrangement links TRBV28 to TRBJ2-1; no clear D. Germline CDR1 reads MDHEN; CDR2 reads SYDVKM. The germline V and J ends were trimmed by 4 bases and 0 bases, with 13 bases remaining between them. The length of the CDR3 is 16 residues.

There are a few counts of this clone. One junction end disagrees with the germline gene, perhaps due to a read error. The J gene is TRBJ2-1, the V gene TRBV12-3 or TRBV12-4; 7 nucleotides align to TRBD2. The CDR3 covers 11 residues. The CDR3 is CASTKDWEGVF. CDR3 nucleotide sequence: TGTGCCAGCACCAAGGACTGGGAGGGAGTCTTC.

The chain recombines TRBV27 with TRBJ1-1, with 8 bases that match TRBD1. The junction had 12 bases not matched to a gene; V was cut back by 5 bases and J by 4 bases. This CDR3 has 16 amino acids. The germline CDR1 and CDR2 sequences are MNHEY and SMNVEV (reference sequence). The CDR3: CASSTGQGRKPTEAFF. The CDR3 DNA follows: TGTGCCAGCAGTACAGGACAGGGCCGGAAGCCCACTGAAGCTTTCTTT.

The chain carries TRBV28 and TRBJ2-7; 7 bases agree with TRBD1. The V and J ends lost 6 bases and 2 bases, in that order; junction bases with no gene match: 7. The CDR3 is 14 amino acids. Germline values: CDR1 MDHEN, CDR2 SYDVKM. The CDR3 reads CASRTQGLAYEQYF. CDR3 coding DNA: TGTGCCAGCAGAACACAGGGGTTGGCCTACGAGCAGTACTTC.

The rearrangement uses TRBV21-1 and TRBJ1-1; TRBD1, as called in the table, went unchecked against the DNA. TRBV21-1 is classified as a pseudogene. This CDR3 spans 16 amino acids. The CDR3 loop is CASSKETAAKNTEAFF. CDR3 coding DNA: TGTGCCAGCAGCAAAGAAACAGCCGCTAAGAACACTGAAGCTTTCTTT.

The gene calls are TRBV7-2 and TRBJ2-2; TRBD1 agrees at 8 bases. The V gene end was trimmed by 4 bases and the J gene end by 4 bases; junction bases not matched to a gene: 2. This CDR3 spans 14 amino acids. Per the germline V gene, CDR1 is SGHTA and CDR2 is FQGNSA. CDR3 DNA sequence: TGTGCCAGCAGCTCCAGGGGGCCCACCGGGGAGCTGTTTTTT. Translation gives CASSSRGPTGELFF.

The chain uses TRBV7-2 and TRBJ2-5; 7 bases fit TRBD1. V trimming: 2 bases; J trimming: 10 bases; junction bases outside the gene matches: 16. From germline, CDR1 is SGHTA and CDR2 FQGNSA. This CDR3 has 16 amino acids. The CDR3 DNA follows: TGTGCCAGCAGCTTATCTGCGTCCTTAGGCGACAGGGTCCAGTACTTC. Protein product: CASSLSASLGDRVQYF.

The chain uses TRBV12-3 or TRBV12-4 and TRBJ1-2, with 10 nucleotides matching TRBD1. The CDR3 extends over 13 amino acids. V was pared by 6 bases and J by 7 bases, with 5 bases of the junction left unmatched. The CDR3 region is CASSPGQGLGYTF. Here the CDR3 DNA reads TGTGCCAGCAGCCCGGGACAGGGGCTTGGCTACACCTTC.

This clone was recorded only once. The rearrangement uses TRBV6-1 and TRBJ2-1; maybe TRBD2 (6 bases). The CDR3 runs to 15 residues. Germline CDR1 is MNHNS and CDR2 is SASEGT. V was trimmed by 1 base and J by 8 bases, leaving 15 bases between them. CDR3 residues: CASSEEGRPSDEQFF. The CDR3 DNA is TGTGCCAGCAGTGAAGAGGGGAGGCCCTCGGATGAGCAGTTCTTC.

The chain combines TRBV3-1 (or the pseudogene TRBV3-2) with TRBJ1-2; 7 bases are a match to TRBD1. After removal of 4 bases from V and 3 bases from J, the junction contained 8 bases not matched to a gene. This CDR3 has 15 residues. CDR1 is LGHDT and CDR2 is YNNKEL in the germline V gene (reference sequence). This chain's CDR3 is CASSLRGQWDYGYTF. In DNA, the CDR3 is TGTGCCAGCAGCCTAAGGGGACAGTGGGACTATGGCTACACCTTC.

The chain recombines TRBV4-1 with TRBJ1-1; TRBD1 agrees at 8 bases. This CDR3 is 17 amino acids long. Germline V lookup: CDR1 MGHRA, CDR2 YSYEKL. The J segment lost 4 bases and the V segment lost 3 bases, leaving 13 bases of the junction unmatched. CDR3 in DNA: TGCGCCAGCAGCCACGCTAGGGGTAATCAGGGGGCCACTGAAGCTTTCTTT. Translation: CASSHARGNQGATEAFF.

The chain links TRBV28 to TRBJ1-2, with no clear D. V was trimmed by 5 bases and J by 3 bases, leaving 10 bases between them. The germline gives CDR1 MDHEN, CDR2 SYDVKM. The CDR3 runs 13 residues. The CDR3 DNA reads TGTGCCAGCAGTCCTCGCCCTTACTATGGCTACACCTTC. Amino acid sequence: CASSPRPYYGYTF.

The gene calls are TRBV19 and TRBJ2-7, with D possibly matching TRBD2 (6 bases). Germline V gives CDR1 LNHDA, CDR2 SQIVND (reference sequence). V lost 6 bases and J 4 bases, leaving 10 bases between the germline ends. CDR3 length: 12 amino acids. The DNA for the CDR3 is TGTGCCAGTAGCGGGAGTCGGTACGAGCAGTACTTC. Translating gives CASSGSRYEQYF.

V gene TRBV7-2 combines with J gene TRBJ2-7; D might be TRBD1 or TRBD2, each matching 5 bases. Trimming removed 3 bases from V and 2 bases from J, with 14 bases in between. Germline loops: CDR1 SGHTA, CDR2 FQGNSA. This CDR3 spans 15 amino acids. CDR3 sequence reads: CASSFGTLRAYEQYF. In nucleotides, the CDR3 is TGTGCCAGCAGCTTCGGGACCCTGCGGGCCTACGAGCAGTACTTC.

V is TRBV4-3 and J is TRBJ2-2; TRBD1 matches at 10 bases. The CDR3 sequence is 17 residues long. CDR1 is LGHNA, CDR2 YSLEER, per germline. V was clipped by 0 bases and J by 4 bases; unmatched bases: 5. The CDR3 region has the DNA TGCGCCAGCAGCCAAGACCGGGGACAGGGGATCACCGGGGAGCTGTTTTTT. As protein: CASSQDRGQGITGELFF.

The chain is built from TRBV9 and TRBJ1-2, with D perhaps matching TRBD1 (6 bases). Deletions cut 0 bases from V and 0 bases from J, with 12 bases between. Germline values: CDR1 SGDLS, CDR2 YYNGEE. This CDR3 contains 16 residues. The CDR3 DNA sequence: TGTGCCAGCAGCGTAGACAGGGCAGGAACTAACTATGGCTACACCTTC. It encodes CASSVDRAGTNYGYTF.

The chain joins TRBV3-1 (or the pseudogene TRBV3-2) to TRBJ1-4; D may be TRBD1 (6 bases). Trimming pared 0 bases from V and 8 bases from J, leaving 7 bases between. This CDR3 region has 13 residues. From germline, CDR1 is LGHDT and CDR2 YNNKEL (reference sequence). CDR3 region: CASSQEGGEKLFF. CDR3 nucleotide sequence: TGTGCCAGCAGCCAAGAAGGGGGAGAAAAACTGTTTTTT.

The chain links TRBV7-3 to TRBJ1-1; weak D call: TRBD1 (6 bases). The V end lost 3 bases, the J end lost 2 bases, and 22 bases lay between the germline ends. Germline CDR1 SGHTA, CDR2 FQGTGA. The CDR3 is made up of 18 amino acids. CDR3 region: CASSFLSRNRDSNTEAFF. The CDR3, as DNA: TGTGCCAGCAGCTTCTTGTCACGTAACAGGGACTCTAACACTGAAGCTTTCTTT.

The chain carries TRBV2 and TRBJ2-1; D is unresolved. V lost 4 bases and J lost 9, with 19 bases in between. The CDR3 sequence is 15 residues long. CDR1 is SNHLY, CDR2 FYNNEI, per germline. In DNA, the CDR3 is TGTGCCAGCAGTGTTCTTAGAGGCGTCCTTAGTGAGCAGTTCTTC. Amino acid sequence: CASSVLRGVLSEQFF.